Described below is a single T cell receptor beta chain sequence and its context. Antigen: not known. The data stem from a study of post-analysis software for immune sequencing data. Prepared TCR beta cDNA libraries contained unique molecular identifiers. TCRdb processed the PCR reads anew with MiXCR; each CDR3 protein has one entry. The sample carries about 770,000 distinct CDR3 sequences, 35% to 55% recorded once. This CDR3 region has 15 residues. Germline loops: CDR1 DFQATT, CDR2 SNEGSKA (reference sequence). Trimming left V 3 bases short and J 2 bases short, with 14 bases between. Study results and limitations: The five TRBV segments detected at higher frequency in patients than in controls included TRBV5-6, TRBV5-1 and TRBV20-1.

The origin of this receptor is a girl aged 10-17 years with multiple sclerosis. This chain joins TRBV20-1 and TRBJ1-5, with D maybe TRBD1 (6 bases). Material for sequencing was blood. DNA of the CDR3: TGCAGTGCTAGGGCCACAGGGAGGGGCAATCAGCCCCAGCATTTT. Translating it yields CSARATGRGNQPQHF.